This TCR beta chain was documented in a study of CD8 T cells in Susac syndrome. Study findings and constraints: It was acknowledged in the study that the number of individuals who were included in its TCR sequencing and HLA analysis was relatively small.

Germline V gene lookup returns CDR1 MGHDK and CDR2 SYGVNS. The V gene lost 3 bases and the J gene lost 0 bases, with 11 bases spanning the gap. This CDR3 has 15 residues. TCR beta sequencing was performed on blood CD8+ and CD4+ T cells. Negative isolation was applied to CD8+ and CD4+ T cells, and FACS enrichment was applied to TEMRA cells. cDNA came from about 0.5 to 1 ug RNA primed by random hexamers. The TCR beta CDR3 was amplified by immunoSEQ multiplex PCR across 54 Vbeta, 13 Jbeta. TCRdb redid the calling of the immunoSEQ multiplex PCR reads with MiXCR, one entry per CDR3 protein. The sample holds 300,000 to 350,000 distinct CDR3 sequences, around 90% seen once. This clonotype has a handful of counts. What it binds is not known.

This rearrangement joins TRBV25-1 to TRBJ1-1, with D perhaps TRBD1 (5 bases). Sequenced sample: CD4+ T cells from PBMCs. The receptor was isolated from a human donor with multiple sclerosis. CDR3 sequence: CASSEVGAMNTEAFF. The CDR3, as DNA: TGTGCCAGCAGTGAGGTAGGGGCCATGAACACTGAAGCTTTCTTT.